One and the same sample provided the 17 T cell receptor beta chains below, sequenced in a study of T-cell memory formation after mild COVID-19 listed by TCRdb under 2021. Library preparation employed 5' RACE. For sequencing, an Illumina NovaSeq 6000 was employed. Using fastp trimming at Q25 and MiXCR clonotype assembly, TCRdb reanalyzed the public sequencing data and kept in-frame beta chains. One record per CDR3 amino acid sequence lists the most common genes and DNA. The sample table contains about 400,000 distinct CDR3 sequences; only one count was recorded for roughly 18% of them. Of the sample, about 22% is held by the ten largest clones. The sequenced sample was PBMCs or a T cell subset sorted from them (not recorded which). The receptors originated from a man aged 18 to 29 who had mild COVID-19 (a few samples of this study predate the infection). The sample titles of this study are shuffled in the database, so cell type and time point are left out; the donor was told from shared clones.

This chain joins TRBV4-3 and TRBJ2-1; 13 positions match TRBD2. The CDR3 is made up of 15 amino acids. With V trimmed by 3 bases and J by 13 bases, 9 bases remained unmatched. In germline, CDR1 is LGHNA, CDR2 YSLEER. CDR3 residues: CASSQGLAGRTRQFF. CDR3 in DNA: TGCGCCAGCAGCCAGGGACTAGCGGGGCGTACCAGACAGTTCTTC.

The rearrangement joins TRBV7-2 to TRBJ2-3; D is perhaps TRBD2 (6 bases). V lost 4 bases, J lost 11 bases, and 16 bases lay in between. The CDR3 is 13 residues long. Germline assignment: CDR1 SGHTA and CDR2 FQGNSA. The CDR3: CASSSGLREEQYF. The CDR3 DNA is TGTGCCAGCAGCTCGGGACTTCGAGAGGAGCAGTATTTT.

This clonotype has just a few counts. The gene calls are TRBV5-1 and TRBJ1-6; D possibly corresponds to TRBD1 (5 bases). Trimming took off 2 bases at V and 7 bases at J, with 10 bases between the two ends. Germline V gives CDR1 SGHRS, CDR2 YFSETQ. The CDR3 runs 14 residues. CDR3 residues: CASSLGPGNSPLHF. The CDR3 region has the DNA TGCGCCAGCAGCTTAGGTCCAGGGAATTCACCCCTCCACTTT.

A note on this clonotype: Compared with germline, one end of the junction differs, possibly owing to a read error. The chain uses TRBV15 and TRBJ1-6; D possibly corresponds to TRBD1 (5 bases). CDR3 length: 14 amino acids. The germline V gene has CDR1 LNHNV and CDR2 YYDKDF (reference sequence). The CDR3 loop is CATSTTEDKSPLHF. CDR3 in DNA: TGTGCCACCAGCACGACAGAGGATAAATCACCCCTCCACTTT.

This clonotype appeared a few times. The genes are TRBV7-2 and TRBJ2-5; D gene ambiguous. With 4 bases removed from V and 0 bases from J, the gap between germline ends came to 9 bases. This CDR3 contains 14 residues. Per germline, CDR1 SGHTA and CDR2 FQGNSA. CDR3 bases: TGTGCCAGCAGCTACCGGTACGACCAAGAGACCCAGTACTTC. Translation gives CASSYRYDQETQYF.

This clonotype has just a few counts. The chain has TRBV6-2 or TRBV6-3 and TRBJ2-1; D unresolved. CDR1 is MNHEY, CDR2 SVGEGT, per germline. V was clipped by 0 bases and J by 6 bases, with 9 bases between them. This CDR3 has 14 amino acids. Here the CDR3 reads CASSYSFQSNEQFF. The CDR3 DNA is TGTGCCAGCAGTTACTCGTTTCAATCCAATGAGCAGTTCTTC.

The chain couples TRBV5-1 to TRBJ1-1, with D possibly being TRBD1 (5 bases). Germline CDR1 reads SGHRS; CDR2 reads YFSETQ. The CDR3 loop spans 14 amino acids. Trimming removed 3 bases from V and 3 bases from J, with 12 bases in between. The CDR3 protein is CASSWGETDTEAFF. The CDR3, as DNA: TGCGCCAGCAGCTGGGGGGAGACAGACACTGAAGCTTTCTTT.

This clonotype showed up just a few times. V is TRBV12-3 or TRBV12-4 and J is TRBJ2-3; D may be TRBD1 (5 bases). The germline V and J ends were trimmed by 3 bases and 2 bases, with 12 bases remaining between them. The CDR3 consists of 15 residues. The CDR3 loop reads CASSFPRAHTDTQYF. Written as DNA, the CDR3 is TGTGCCAGCAGTTTTCCCAGGGCTCACACAGATACGCAGTATTTT.

This clonotype has only a few counts. V gene TRBV7-9 combines with J gene TRBJ1-6; the D gene is possibly TRBD1 (5 bases). V was pared by 4 bases and J by 9 bases, with 16 bases between. Germline-derived CDR1 and CDR2 are SEHNR and FQNEAQ (reference sequence). There are 15 residues in the CDR3. The CDR3 loop is CASSSPGQRCSPLHF. CDR3 DNA sequence: TGTGCCAGCAGCTCCCCAGGGCAGCGGTGTTCACCCCTCCACTTT.

CDR3 nucleotides: TGTGCCATCAGTGAGAGGAGCTCCTATAATTCACCCCTCCACTTT. Its protein product is CAISERSSYNSPLHF. The rearrangement links TRBV10-3 to TRBJ1-6; no clear D. The CDR3 totals 15 residues. Trimming took off 2 bases at V and 0 bases at J, with 5 bases between the two ends. Germline CDR1 ENHRY, CDR2 SYGVKD.

This rearrangement joins TRBV29-1 to TRBJ1-2; TRBD1 is a possible D gene (5 bases). The V gene lost 6 bases and the J gene lost 8 bases, with 13 bases spanning the gap. Germline loops: CDR1 SQVTM, CDR2 ANQGSEA. This CDR3 spans 11 amino acids. The chain's CDR3 is CSVRDGGGYTF. The CDR3 DNA follows: TGCAGCGTCCGGGACGGTGGAGGCTACACCTTC.

The chain uses TRBV18 and TRBJ2-3, with 8 bases lining up with TRBD2. CDR3 length: 14 residues. The J segment lost 2 bases and the V segment lost 4 bases, leaving 2 bases of the junction unmatched. CDR1 KGHSH and CDR2 LQKENI come from the germline V gene. The DNA for the CDR3 is TGTGCCAGCTCACGTAGCGGGGACACAGATACGCAGTATTTT. It codes for CASSRSGDTDTQYF.

This clonotype was seen just once. This chain links TRBV7-2 with TRBJ2-7; TRBD1 aligns across 12 bases. Germline values: CDR1 SGHTA, CDR2 FQGNSA. V lost 1 base to trimming and J lost 5 bases; unmatched junction nucleotides: 3. CDR3 length: 15 residues. The CDR3 DNA sequence: TGTGCCAGCAGCTTAGTGGGACAGGGGGCAAACGAGCAGTACTTC. This gives the protein CASSLVGQGANEQYF.

This rearrangement joins TRBV5-1 to TRBJ2-7; D might be TRBD1 or TRBD2, each matching 6 bases. CDR1 and CDR2 (germline): SGHRS, YFSETQ. This CDR3 region has 14 residues. V gave up 1 base and J gave up 2 bases, with 10 bases separating them. For the CDR3, the DNA is TGCGCCAGCAGCTTGAGGGGGGCGGCCTACGAGCAGTACTTC. Translation gives CASSLRGAAYEQYF. Full variable domain (remainder filled in from reference TRBV5-1 and TRBJ2-7): KAGVTQTPRYLIKTRGQQVTLSCSPISGHRSVSWYQQTPGQGLQFLFEYFSETQRNKGNFPGRFSGRQFSNSRSEMNVSTLELGDSALYLCASSLRGAAYEQYFGPGTRLTVT.

This clonotype was recorded at least ten times. The chain carries TRBV7-9 and TRBJ2-2; D not resolved. The germline gives CDR1 SEHNR, CDR2 FQNEAQ (reference sequence). This CDR3 contains 12 residues. Trimming stripped 3 bases from V and 6 bases from J, with 5 bases between. CDR3: CASSFPPGELFF. The CDR3 DNA reads as TGTGCCAGCAGCTTTCCGCCCGGGGAGCTGTTTTTT.

V gene TRBV12-3 or TRBV12-4 combines with J gene TRBJ2-1; 8 positions match TRBD1. The CDR3 length is 13 residues. Trimming took 7 bases from V and 8 from J; bases not matched to a gene: 7. The DNA of the CDR3 is TGTGCCAGCAACTTGGGGGGACAGGATGAGCAGTTCTTC. As protein: CASNLGGQDEQFF.

A note on this clonotype: One junction end disagrees with the germline gene, perhaps due to a read error. The rearrangement uses TRBV20-1 and TRBJ1-1; 7 bases match TRBD1. Germline V gene lookup returns CDR1 DFQATT and CDR2 SNEGSKA (reference sequence). The CDR3 spans 13 residues. The CDR3 spells CSATDRDDTEAFF. CDR3 in DNA: TGCAGCGCTACAGACAGGGACGACACTGAAGCTTTCTTT.